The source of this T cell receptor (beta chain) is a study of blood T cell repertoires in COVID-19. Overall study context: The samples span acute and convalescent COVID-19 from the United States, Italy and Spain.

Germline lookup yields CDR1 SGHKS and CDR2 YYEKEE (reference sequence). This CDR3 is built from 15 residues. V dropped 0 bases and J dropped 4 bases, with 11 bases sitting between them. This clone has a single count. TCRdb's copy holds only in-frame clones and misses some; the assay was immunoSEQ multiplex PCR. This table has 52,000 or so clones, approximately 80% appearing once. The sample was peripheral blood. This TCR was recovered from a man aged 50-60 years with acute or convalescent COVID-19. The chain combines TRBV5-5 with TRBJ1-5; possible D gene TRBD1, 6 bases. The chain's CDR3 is CASSLVPGANQPQHF. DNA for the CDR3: TGTGCCAGCAGCTTGGTCCCAGGGGCGAATCAGCCCCAGCATTTT.